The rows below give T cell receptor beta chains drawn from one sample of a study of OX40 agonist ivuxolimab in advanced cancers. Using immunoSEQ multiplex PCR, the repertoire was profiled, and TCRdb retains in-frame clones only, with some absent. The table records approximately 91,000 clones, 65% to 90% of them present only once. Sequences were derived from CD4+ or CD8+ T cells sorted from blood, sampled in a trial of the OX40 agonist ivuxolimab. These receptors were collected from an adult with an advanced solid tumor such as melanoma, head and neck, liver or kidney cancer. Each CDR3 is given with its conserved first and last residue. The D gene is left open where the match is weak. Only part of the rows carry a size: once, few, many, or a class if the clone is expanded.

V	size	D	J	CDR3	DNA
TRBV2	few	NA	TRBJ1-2	CASRAQANYGYTF	TGTGCCAGCAGGGCACAGGCTAACTATGGCTACACCTTC
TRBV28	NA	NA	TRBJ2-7	CASSRTGDSYEQYF	TGTGCCAGCAGTAGGACGGGCGACTCCTACGAGCAGTACTTC
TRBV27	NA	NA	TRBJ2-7	CASSLGGGGSYEQYF	TGTGCCAGCAGTTTAGGGGGCGGGGGTTCGTACGAGCAGTACTTC
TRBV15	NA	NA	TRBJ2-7	CATSRDLDKTYEQYF	TGTGCCACCAGCAGAGATCTCGACAAGACCTACGAGCAGTACTTC
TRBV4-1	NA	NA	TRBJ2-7	CASSQASLRGLTSYEQYF	TGCGCCAGCAGCCAAGCTTCTTTGAGGGGTCTGACCTCCTACGAGCAGTACTTC
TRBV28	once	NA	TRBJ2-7	CASVGAGYEQYF	TGTGCCAGTGTAGGGGCGGGTTACGAGCAGTACTTC
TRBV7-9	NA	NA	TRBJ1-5	CASSLDGGSEFNQPQHF	TGTGCCAGCAGCTTAGACGGGGGGTCTGAATTCAATCAGCCCCAGCATTTT
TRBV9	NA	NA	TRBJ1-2	CASSVEVGLYGYTF	TGTGCCAGCAGCGTAGAAGTAGGGCTCTATGGCTACACCTTC
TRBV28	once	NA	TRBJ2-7	CASRGTLYGTYEQYF	TGTGCCAGCAGAGGTACACTTTATGGAACCTACGAGCAGTACTTC
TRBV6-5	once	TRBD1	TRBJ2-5	CASSWGQVQETQYF	TGTGCCAGCAGTTGGGGACAGGTCCAAGAGACCCAGTACTTC
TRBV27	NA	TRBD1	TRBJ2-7	CASSLRDRGLDEQYF	TGTGCCAGCAGTCTCCGGGACAGGGGGCTCGACGAGCAGTACTTC
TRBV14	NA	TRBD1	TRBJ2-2	CASSLNRGTGELFF	TGTGCCAGCAGCTTAAACAGGGGTACCGGGGAGCTGTTTTTT
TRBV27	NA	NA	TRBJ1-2	CASSTGSTNYGYTF	TGTGCCAGCAGTACAGGGAGTACTAACTATGGCTACACCTTC
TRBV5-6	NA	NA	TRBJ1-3	CASSAGTHGNTIYF	TGTGCCAGCAGCGCCGGGACGCACGGAAACACCATATATTTT
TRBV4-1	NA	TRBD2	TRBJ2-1	CASSQGRSGGAGEQFF	TGCGCCAGCAGCCAAGGACGCAGCGGGGGGGCCGGGGAGCAGTTCTTC
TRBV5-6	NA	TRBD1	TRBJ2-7	CASSSGTGRPYEQYF	TGTGCCAGCAGCTCGGGGACAGGGCGACCCTACGAGCAGTACTTC
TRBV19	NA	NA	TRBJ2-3	CASQMGVGDTQYF	TGTGCCAGCCAGATGGGGGTAGGCGATACGCAGTATTTT
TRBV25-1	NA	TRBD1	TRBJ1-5	CASSVRTGHNQPQHF	TGTGCCAGCAGTGTCCGGACAGGGCACAATCAGCCCCAGCATTTT
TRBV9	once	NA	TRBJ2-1	CASSVGTANEQFF	TGTGCCAGCAGCGTAGGGACAGCCAATGAGCAGTTCTTC
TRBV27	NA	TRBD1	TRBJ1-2	CASSKTGDYGYTF	TGTGCCAGCAGCAAGACAGGGGACTATGGCTACACCTTC
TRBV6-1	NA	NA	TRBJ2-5	CASRVRDNQETQYF	TGTGCCAGCAGGGTCCGGGACAACCAAGAGACCCAGTACTTC
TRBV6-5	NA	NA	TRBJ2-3	CASSVQDHTDTQYF	TGTGCCAGCAGTGTACAGGACCACACAGATACGCAGTATTTT
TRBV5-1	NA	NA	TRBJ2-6	CASSLRTLSGANVLTF	TGCGCCAGCAGCCTACGGACCCTCTCTGGGGCCAACGTCCTGACTTTC
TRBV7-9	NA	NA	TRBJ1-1	CASSSSSAEAFF	TGTGCCAGCAGCTCCTCGTCGGCTGAAGCTTTCTTT
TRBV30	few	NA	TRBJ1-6	CAWSVESGNSPLHF	TGTGCCTGGAGTGTAGAGTCAGGCAATTCACCCCTCCACTTT
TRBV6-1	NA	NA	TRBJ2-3	CASSLTGIFTDTQYF	TGTGCCAGCAGCCTCACAGGGATTTTCACAGATACGCAGTATTTT
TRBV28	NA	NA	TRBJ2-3	CASSLAGFGSTDTQYF	TGTGCCAGCAGTTTAGCGGGATTCGGGAGCACAGATACGCAGTATTTT
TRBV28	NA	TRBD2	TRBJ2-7	CASSSGLAGTNYEQYF	TGTGCCAGCAGTTCAGGACTAGCGGGGACCAACTACGAGCAGTACTTC
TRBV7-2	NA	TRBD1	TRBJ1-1	CASSPRQGALTEAFF	TGTGCCAGCAGCCCACGACAGGGGGCCCTCACTGAAGCTTTCTTT
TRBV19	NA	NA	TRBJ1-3	CASSMLQGTGNTIYF	TGTGCCAGTAGTATGTTACAGGGCACCGGAAACACCATATATTTT
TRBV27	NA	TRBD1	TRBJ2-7	CASSLRQGSSYEQYF	TGTGCCAGCAGTTTAAGACAGGGGAGCTCCTACGAGCAGTACTTC
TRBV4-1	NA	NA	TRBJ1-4	CASRRAGLNEKLFF	TGCGCCAGCAGACGGGCAGGCTTAAATGAAAAACTGTTTTTT
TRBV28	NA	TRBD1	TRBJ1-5	CASSAPLDRGLPYSNQPQHF	TGTGCCAGCAGTGCCCCTCTGGACAGGGGGCTCCCTTATAGCAATCAGCCCCAGCATTTT
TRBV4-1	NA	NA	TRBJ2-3	CASSQRRLRGGGTDTQYF	TGCGCCAGCAGCCAAAGAAGGCTCCGGGGCGGGGGCACAGATACGCAGTATTTT
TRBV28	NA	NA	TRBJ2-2	CASSFAGRVSHTGELFF	TGTGCCAGCAGTTTCGCCGGTCGGGTTTCCCACACCGGGGAGCTGTTTTTT
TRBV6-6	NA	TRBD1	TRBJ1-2	CASSGTGNGYTF	TGTGCCAGCTCGGGGACAGGGAATGGCTACACCTTC
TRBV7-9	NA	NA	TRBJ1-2	CASSLTGGKPYTF	TGTGCCAGCAGCTTAACGGGGGGCAAACCCTACACCTTC